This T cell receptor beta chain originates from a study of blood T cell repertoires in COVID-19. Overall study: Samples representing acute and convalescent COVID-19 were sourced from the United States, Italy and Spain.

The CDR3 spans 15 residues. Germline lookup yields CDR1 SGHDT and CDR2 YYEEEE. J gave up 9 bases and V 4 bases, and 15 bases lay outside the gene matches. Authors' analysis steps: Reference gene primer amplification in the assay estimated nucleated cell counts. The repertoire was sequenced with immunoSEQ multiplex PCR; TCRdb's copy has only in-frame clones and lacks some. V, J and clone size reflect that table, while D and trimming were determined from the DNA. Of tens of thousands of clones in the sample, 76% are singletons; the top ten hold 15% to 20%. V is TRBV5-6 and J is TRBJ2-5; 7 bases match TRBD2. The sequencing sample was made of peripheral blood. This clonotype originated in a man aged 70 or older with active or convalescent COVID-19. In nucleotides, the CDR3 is TGTGCCAGCAGCCCCCGATTGGGGGGGTCCGGGGCCCAGTACTTC. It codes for CASSPRLGGSGAQYF.